Presented here are 27 T cell receptor beta chains from one specimen sequenced in a study of metastatic and nonmetastatic thyroid tumors (TCRdb year 2020). Before undergoing thyroid surgery, none of the patients had been given any kind of treatment. Library generation was performed with PCR. Sequencer: Illumina HiSeq 4000. The raw public data were reprocessed by TCRdb itself: fastp quality trimming at Q25, MiXCR clonotype calling, in-frame beta chains only. The sample yields 50,000 or so clones; around 20% were counted once. 3.5% to 4% of the sample is held by the ten biggest clonotypes. Sequenced input: blood. These receptors were collected from a male donor with papillary thyroid cancer or a benign thyroid nodule (not recorded which). Some clones in this sample may be carry-over from other donors' samples.

This clone occurred many times. The rearrangement links TRBV18 to TRBJ2-3; 8 bases agree with TRBD2. The CDR3 is 15 residues long. J was trimmed by 0 bases and V by 5 bases; bases with no gene match: 4. The V gene's germline CDR1 is KGHSH and CDR2 LQKENI. The CDR3 bases are TGTGCCAGCTCAAGATCTAGCGGGAGCACAGATACGCAGTATTTT. Translating gives CASSRSSGSTDTQYF.

This clone occurred many times. This chain links TRBV9 with TRBJ2-1; 16 bases fit TRBD2. The CDR3 is 15 amino acids. Germline CDR1 SGDLS, CDR2 YYNGEE. The V and J ends lost 2 bases and 10 bases, in that order; junction bases with no gene match: 3. In nucleotides, the CDR3 is TGTGCCAGCAGCGTCGGGACTAGCGGGAGGGACGAGCAGTTCTTC. Residues: CASSVGTSGRDEQFF.

This clone was picked up a small number of times. V and J are TRBV2 and TRBJ1-1, with D hard to call. Trimming took 8 bases from V and 4 from J, leaving 11 bases between them. CDR3 length: 12 amino acids. Per germline, CDR1 SNHLY and CDR2 FYNNEI. In DNA, the CDR3 is TGTGCCAGCGGCGGATTAAGCACTGAAGCTTTCTTT. It specifies CASGGLSTEAFF. Using reference TRBV2 and TRBJ1-1 for the parts outside the CDR3, the full variable domain is EPEVTQTPSHQVTQMGQEVILRCVPISNHLYFYWYRQILGQKVEFLVSFYNNEISEKSEIFDDQFSVERPDGSNFTLKIRSTKLEDSAMYFCASGGLSTEAFFGQGTRLTVV.

This clone has at least ten counts. The chain has TRBV11-1 and TRBJ2-1, with 8 bases aligning to TRBD2. This CDR3 comprises 21 residues. Germline trimming cut 3 bases from V and 0 bases from J; bases unmatched to any gene: 19. Germline CDR1 is SGHAT and CDR2 is FQDESV (reference sequence). CDR3 protein: CASSFGGANLIRIPSYNEQFF. The CDR3 coding sequence is TGTGCCAGCAGCTTCGGGGGGGCAAATTTAATTAGGATCCCCTCCTACAATGAGCAGTTCTTC.

This clone was seen repeatedly, ten times or more. The rearrangement joins TRBV19 to TRBJ1-1, with a tentative D call TRBD1 (5 bases). The CDR3 spans 15 residues. V was shortened by 3 bases and J by 4 bases, with 15 bases between the two germline ends. CDR1 is LNHDA and CDR2 is SQIVND in the germline V gene (reference sequence). CDR3 sequence: CASSIGRGAATEAFF. The CDR3 DNA reads as TGTGCCAGTAGTATCGGGAGAGGGGCCGCCACTGAAGCTTTCTTT. The full variable domain, with the rest looked up from reference TRBV19 and TRBJ1-1, is DGGITQSPKYLFRKEGQNVTLSCEQNLNHDAMYWYRQDPGQGLRLIYYSQIVNDFQKGDIAEGYSVSREKKESFPLTVTSAQKNPTAFYLCASSIGRGAATEAFFGQGTRLTVV.

This chain connects TRBV18 to TRBJ1-2, with D perhaps TRBD1 (5 bases). Germline V gives CDR1 KGHSH, CDR2 LQKENI. This CDR3 has 14 residues. V lost 4 bases and J 10 bases, leaving 19 bases between the germline ends. CDR3 sequence reads: CASSLQRDARDYTF. The DNA for the CDR3 is TGTGCCAGCTCACTACAAAGGGACGCCCGCGACTACACCTTC.

For this clone: This may come from a read error, since a much larger clone is one base off. CDR3 residues: CASSYPDRIGPDHEQYF. CDR3 in DNA: TGTGCCAGCAGTTACCCGGACAGGATAGGCCCCGACCACGAGCAGTACTTC. J is TRBJ2-7 and V is TRBV6-2 or TRBV6-3, with 7 bases lining up with TRBD1. The ends lost 2 bases at V and 5 bases at J; junction bases unmatched: 15. This CDR3 is built from 17 residues. The V gene's germline CDR1 is MNHEY and CDR2 SVGEGT.

This clone has a count of ten or more. The sample contains more than one DNA sequence encoding this CDR3. CDR3 residues: CASSYRGGYEQYF. The DNA for the CDR3 is TGTGCCAGCAGTTATCGAGGGGGTTACGAGCAGTACTTC. The J gene is TRBJ2-7, the V gene TRBV6-5; D is perhaps TRBD1 (6 bases). The germline gives CDR1 MNHEY, CDR2 SVGAGI. Trimming left V 3 bases short and J 4 bases short, with 10 bases between. The CDR3 covers 13 residues.

This chain joins TRBV2 and TRBJ2-1; 8 nucleotides align to TRBD1. Germline values: CDR1 SNHLY, CDR2 FYNNEI. Trimming at V came to 11 bases and at J to 0 bases, leaving 15 bases not matched to a gene. This CDR3 spans 17 amino acids. The CDR3 protein is CAGRDRPGGRSYNEQFF. In DNA form, the CDR3 reads TGTGCCGGCCGGGACAGGCCTGGGGGCCGCTCCTACAATGAGCAGTTCTTC.

This clone was recorded many times. This specimen includes other DNA sequences encoding the same CDR3. The V call is TRBV28, the J call TRBJ1-6; D uncertain. Germline V gene data show CDR1 as MDHEN and CDR2 as SYDVKM. The CDR3 contains 15 residues. V was clipped by 2 bases and J by 10 bases, with 15 bases between them. Here the CDR3 DNA reads TGTGCCAGCAGTTTAAGTTATGGCTTAATATCACCCCTCCACTTT. Translation: CASSLSYGLISPLHF.

This chain uses TRBV10-3 with TRBJ2-2; 10 bases agree with TRBD2. Losses at the gene ends were 5 bases for V and 4 bases for J; bases not matched to a gene: 19. Per germline, CDR1 ENHRY and CDR2 SYGVKD. The CDR3 spans 20 residues. The CDR3 loop reads CAISFVGLAGASRGTGELFF. The CDR3 DNA reads as TGTGCCATCAGTTTTGTTGGGCTAGCGGGAGCTTCCCGCGGCACCGGGGAGCTGTTTTTT.

This clone was recorded at least ten times. The V and J genes are TRBV10-1 and TRBJ2-7, with D perhaps matching TRBD1 (5 bases). CDR3 size: 14 residues. Trimming shortened V by 3 bases and J by 3 bases, and 12 bases separated the two germline ends. Germline CDR1 WNHNN, CDR2 SYGVQD (reference sequence). For the CDR3, the DNA is TGCGCCAGCAGTGAAGGGGTAGACAACTACGAGCAGTACTTC. Translating it yields CASSEGVDNYEQYF.

The chain combines TRBV20-1 with TRBJ2-1; D is ambiguous. This CDR3 contains 14 residues. V gave up 8 bases and J gave up 6 bases, with 20 bases separating them. Germline V gene data show CDR1 as DFQATT and CDR2 as SNEGSKA (reference sequence). The CDR3 region has the DNA TGCAGTCCAACCCCAGACTTGAGAGTCAATGAGCAGTTCTTC. It translates to CSPTPDLRVNEQFF.

This clone has at least ten counts. The J gene is TRBJ2-1, the V gene TRBV6-6; no clear D. The CDR3 runs to 13 residues. Deletions cut 2 bases from V and 10 bases from J, with 12 bases between. CDR1 and CDR2 from the germline V gene are MNHNY and SVGAGI (reference sequence). The CDR3 is CASSYTSALEQFF. The CDR3 DNA reads as TGTGCCAGCAGTTACACGTCAGCCCTCGAGCAGTTCTTC.

The V gene is TRBV4-1, the J gene TRBJ1-1, with TRBD1 matching 7 bases. J lost 1 base, V lost 9 bases, and 5 bases had no gene match. The germline CDR1 and CDR2 sequences are MGHRA and YSYEKL. The CDR3 is made up of 13 amino acids. CDR3 DNA: TGCGCCAGTTCCAGGGGGGAGAACACTGAAGCTTTCTTT. Encoded protein: CASSRGENTEAFF.

This clone was seen ten or more times. This chain links TRBV4-2 with TRBJ2-1, with 13 bases that match TRBD2. The trim removed 3 bases at V and 5 bases at J, leaving 10 bases unmatched. Germline CDR1 is LGHNA and CDR2 is YNFKEQ. CDR3 length: 18 amino acids. Written as DNA, the CDR3 is TGTGCCAGCAGCCAGAGAAGACTAGCGGGAGGTGAACACAATGAGCAGTTCTTC. It encodes CASSQRRLAGGEHNEQFF.

This clone was seen ten or more times. The chain carries TRBV19 and TRBJ2-3; D is ambiguous. The CDR3 contains 14 residues. V was pared by 5 bases and J by 2 bases, with 11 bases between. Germline V gives CDR1 LNHDA, CDR2 SQIVND (reference sequence). CDR3 loop: CASSPEDTTDTQYF. The CDR3 region has the DNA TGTGCCAGTAGTCCAGAGGATACCACAGATACGCAGTATTTT.

The rearrangement uses TRBV28 and TRBJ1-1; D is unresolved. The CDR3 is 14 amino acids. Per the germline V gene, CDR1 is MDHEN and CDR2 is SYDVKM. Between the trimmed V and J ends, which lost 3 bases and 2 bases, there was a span of 10 bases. CDR3 protein: CASSFPTLNTEAFF. As DNA, the CDR3 is TGTGCCAGCAGTTTCCCAACCCTCAACACTGAAGCTTTCTTT.

This clone was found many times. This chain uses TRBV6-1 with TRBJ1-4, with D possibly matching TRBD1 (6 bases). V lost 0 bases to trimming and J lost 0 bases, with 14 bases between them. This CDR3 has 18 residues. Looked up from germline, CDR1 is MNHNS and CDR2 is SASEGT. The CDR3 protein is CASSEAAGAGATNEKLFF. Written as DNA, the CDR3 is TGTGCCAGCAGTGAAGCTGCGGGGGCAGGGGCAACTAATGAAAAACTGTTTTTT.

This clone has at least ten counts. The genes are TRBV9 and TRBJ2-6; D possibly corresponds to TRBD2 (5 bases). CDR1 is SGDLS, CDR2 YYNGEE, per germline. This CDR3 contains 17 residues. Deletions cut 2 bases from V and 0 bases from J, with 12 bases between. CDR3 amino acids: CASSVRVSSSGANVLTF. CDR3 nucleotides: TGTGCCAGCAGCGTGAGGGTCTCAAGCTCTGGGGCCAACGTCCTGACTTTC. The whole variable domain, filled in from reference TRBV9 and TRBJ2-6, reads DSGVTQTPKHLITATGQRVTLRCSPRSGDLSVYWYQQSLDQGLQFLIQYYNGEERAKGNILERFSAQQFPDLHSELNLSSLELGDSALYFCASSVRVSSSGANVLTFGAGSRLTVL.

This clone has a count of ten or more. The chain employs TRBV6-1 and TRBJ1-2; TRBD1 matches 11 bases. The CDR3 has 17 amino acids. CDR1 and CDR2 from the germline V gene are MNHNS and SASEGT. Trimming cost V 6 bases and J 6 bases; bases outside gene matches: 15. This chain's CDR3 is CASSNLRTGGSGDGYTF. CDR3 nucleotides: TGTGCCAGCAGCAACCTACGGACAGGGGGCAGTGGGGATGGCTACACCTTC.

This clone was counted only a few times. The DNA of the CDR3 is TGTGCCAGCGGTTCCTGTACTAGCGGGAGTAACGAGCAGTACTTC. Its protein is CASGSCTSGSNEQYF. The chain joins TRBV12-3 or TRBV12-4 to TRBJ2-7; 11 positions agree with TRBD2. V dropped 8 bases and J dropped 5; count of bases not matched to a gene: 11. The CDR3 runs 15 residues.

This clone was recorded a few times. The chain employs TRBV6-1 and TRBJ2-1; no clear D. The germline V gene has CDR1 MNHNS and CDR2 SASEGT. V was pared by 7 bases and J by 5 bases, with 15 bases between. There are 14 residues in the CDR3. CDR3 sequence: CASNLDAYNNEQFF. CDR3 DNA sequence: TGTGCCAGCAATCTGGACGCATACAACAATGAGCAGTTCTTC.

The CDR3 spells CASSQDVGWFSGSPYEQYF. Here the CDR3 DNA reads TGTGCCAGCAGCCAAGATGTGGGTTGGTTTAGCGGATCCCCCTACGAGCAGTACTTC. The chain carries TRBV4-2 and TRBJ2-7; D might be TRBD2 (6 bases). Trimming removed 0 bases from V and 2 bases from J, with 23 bases in between. The germline V gene encodes CDR1 LGHNA and CDR2 YNFKEQ. The CDR3 covers 19 residues.

Details on this clone: Germline and junction disagree at one end, which may indicate a read error. The V gene is TRBV6-6, the J gene TRBJ2-4; D ambiguous. The germline V gene has CDR1 MNHNY and CDR2 SVGAGI (reference sequence). This CDR3 region has 14 residues. In DNA form, the CDR3 reads TGTGCCAGTAGTTACTCGCAATACCAGGACATTCAGTACTTC. Its translation is CASSYSQYQDIQYF.

The V and J genes are TRBV11-1 and TRBJ2-3; D ambiguous. In germline, CDR1 is SGHAT, CDR2 FQDESV (reference sequence). V was cut by 2 bases and J by 0 bases, with 3 bases left in between. This CDR3 contains 13 residues. CDR3 residues: CASSLRSTDTQYF. For the CDR3, the DNA is TGTGCCAGCAGCTTAAGGAGCACAGATACGCAGTATTTT.

This clone was observed a few times. CDR3 sequence (DNA): TGTGCCAGCAGCTTAGCCCCAGGAGGAACTGGAAACACCATATATTTT. Translation: CASSLAPGGTGNTIYF. The J gene is TRBJ1-3, the V gene TRBV27; the D is unclear. V dropped 6 bases and J dropped 2 bases, with 17 bases sitting between them. Germline loops: CDR1 MNHEY, CDR2 SMNVEV (reference sequence). The CDR3 totals 16 residues.